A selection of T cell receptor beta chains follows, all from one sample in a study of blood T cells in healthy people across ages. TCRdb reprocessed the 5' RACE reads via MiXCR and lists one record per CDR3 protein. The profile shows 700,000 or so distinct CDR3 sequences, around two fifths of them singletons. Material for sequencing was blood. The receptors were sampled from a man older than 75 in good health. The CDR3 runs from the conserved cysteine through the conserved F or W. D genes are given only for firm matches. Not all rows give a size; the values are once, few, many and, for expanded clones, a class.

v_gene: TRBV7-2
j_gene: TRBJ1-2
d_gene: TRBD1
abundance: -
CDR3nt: TGTGCCAGCAGCTTATCCGGGACAGGGATTAATGGCTACACCTTC
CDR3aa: CASSLSGTGINGYTF

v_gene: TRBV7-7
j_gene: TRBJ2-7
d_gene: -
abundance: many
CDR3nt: TGTGCTAGCAGCTCCAGCGAGACAGGATCCTACGAGCAGTACTTC
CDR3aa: CASSSSETGSYEQYF

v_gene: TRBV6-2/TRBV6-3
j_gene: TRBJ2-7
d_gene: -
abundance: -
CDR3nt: TGTGCCAGCAGTTACGGGGACATGGGGGCGGCCTACGAGCAGTACTTC
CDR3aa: CASSYGDMGAAYEQYF

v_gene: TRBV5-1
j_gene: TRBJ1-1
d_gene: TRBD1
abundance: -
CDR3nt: TGCGCCAGCAGCCAAGGATCAGATTGGGACAGGGGGAGAGTCGTGAACACTGAAGCTTTCTTT
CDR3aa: CASSQGSDWDRGRVVNTEAFF

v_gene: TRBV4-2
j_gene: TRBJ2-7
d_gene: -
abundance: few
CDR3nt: TGTGCCAGCAGCCAAGTTAAGACATCCACCTACGAGCAGTACTTC
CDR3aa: CASSQVKTSTYEQYF

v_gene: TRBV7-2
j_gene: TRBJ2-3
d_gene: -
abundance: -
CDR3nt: TGTGCCAGCCACTATCAGGGGAGCACAGATACGCAGTATTTT
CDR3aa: CASHYQGSTDTQYF

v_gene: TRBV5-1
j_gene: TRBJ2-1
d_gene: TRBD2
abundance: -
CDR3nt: TGCGCCAGCAGCTTTAGCGGGAACAGCAATGAGCAGTTCTTC
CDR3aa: CASSFSGNSNEQFF

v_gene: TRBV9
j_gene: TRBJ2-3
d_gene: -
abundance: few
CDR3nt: TGTGCCAGCAGCGCCCACCCGCAACCTGGGTATACGCAGTATTTT
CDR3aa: CASSAHPQPGYTQYF

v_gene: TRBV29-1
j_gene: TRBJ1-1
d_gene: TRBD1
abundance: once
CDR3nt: TGCAGCGTTGAATCCTCCGGGACAGTCAACACTGAAGCTTTCTTT
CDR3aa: CSVESSGTVNTEAFF

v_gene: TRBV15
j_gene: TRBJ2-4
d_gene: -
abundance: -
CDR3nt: TGTGCCACCAGCAGAGTTTGGACTGGGGGGGACAACAATGAGCAGTACTTC
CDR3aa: CATSRVWTGGDNNEQYF

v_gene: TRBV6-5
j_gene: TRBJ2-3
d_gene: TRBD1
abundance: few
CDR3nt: TGTGCCAGCAGTTACGAGGGACAGGGAAGAGATACGCAGTATTTT
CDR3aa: CASSYEGQGRDTQYF

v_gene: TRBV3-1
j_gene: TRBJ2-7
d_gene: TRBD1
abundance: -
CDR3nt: TGTGCCAGCAGCCAAGGGACAGGGGGCTACGAGCAGTACTTC
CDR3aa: CASSQGTGGYEQYF

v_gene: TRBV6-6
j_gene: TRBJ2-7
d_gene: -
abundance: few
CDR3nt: TGTGCCAGCAGTTACGGGGACACCCTCTACGAGCAGTACTTC
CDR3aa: CASSYGDTLYEQYF

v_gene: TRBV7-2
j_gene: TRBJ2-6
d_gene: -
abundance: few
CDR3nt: TGTGCCAGCAGACCTGGCGGGATTGACCCCTCTGGGGCCAACGTCCTGACTTTC
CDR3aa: CASRPGGIDPSGANVLTF

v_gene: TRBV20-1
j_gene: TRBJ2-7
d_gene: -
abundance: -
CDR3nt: TGCAGTGCTAGGGCTAGCCCCCACAATGAGCAGTACTTC
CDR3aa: CSARASPHNEQYF

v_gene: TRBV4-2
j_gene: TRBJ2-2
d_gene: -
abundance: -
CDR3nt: TGTGCCAGCAGCCAAGACCAGGGGTGGTCCGGGGAGCTGTTTTTT
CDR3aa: CASSQDQGWSGELFF

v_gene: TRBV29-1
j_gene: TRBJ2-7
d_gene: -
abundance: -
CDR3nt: TGCAGCGTTGATCAGGGATCCCTTCAGGGCGAGCAGTACTTC
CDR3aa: CSVDQGSLQGEQYF

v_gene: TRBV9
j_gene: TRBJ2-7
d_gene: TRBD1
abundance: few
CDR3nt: TGTGCCAGCAGCGAGCGGACAGGGCGAGGCGAGCAGTACTTC
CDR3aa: CASSERTGRGEQYF

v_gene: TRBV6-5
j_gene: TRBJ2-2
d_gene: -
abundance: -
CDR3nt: TGTGCCAGCAGTAGGGGTGGCAGGAGTTACACCGGGGAGCTGTTTTTT
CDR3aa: CASSRGGRSYTGELFF

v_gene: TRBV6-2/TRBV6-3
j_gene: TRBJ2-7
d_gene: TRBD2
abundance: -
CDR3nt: TGTGCCAGCAGTTACTCGATGGGAGGGGTCGGCGAGCAGTACTTC
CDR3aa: CASSYSMGGVGEQYF